These T cell receptor beta chains were read from a single sample in a study of blood T cells in healthy people across ages. From the 5' RACE reads, TCRdb called clonotypes with MiXCR, one entry per CDR3 protein. The top ten hold about 7.7% of the sample, which has 1.5 million to 2 million distinct CDR3 sequences, over 25% seen once. Sequenced material: blood. These receptors all stem from a woman aged 30 to 39 in good health. Each CDR3 is given with its conserved first and last residue. A D gene is named only where the DNA matches it firmly. Clone size is shown for a subset of rows, as once, few, many or a class of expanded clone.

TRBD1	.	TRBV20-1	TRBJ2-1	CSARGAGGEANEQFF	TGCAGTGCTAGAGGGGCAGGGGGCGAAGCCAATGAGCAGTTCTTC
.	few	TRBV24-1	TRBJ2-1	CATSDLTNNEQFF	TGTGCCACCAGTGATTTAACCAACAATGAGCAGTTCTTC
.	few	TRBV24-1	TRBJ2-1	CATRMDNPISYNEQFF	TGTGCCACTCGAATGGACAACCCAATTTCCTACAATGAGCAGTTCTTC
TRBD1	few	TRBV6-1	TRBJ2-3	CASTHRDRDSTDTQYF	TGTGCCAGCACACACCGGGACAGGGACAGCACAGATACGCAGTATTTT
TRBD1	many	TRBV29-1	TRBJ2-1	CSATGQLDNEQFF	TGCAGCGCAACGGGACAGCTAGACAATGAGCAGTTCTTC
.	few	TRBV20-1	TRBJ1-1	CSARDSALLRGTEAFF	TGCAGTGCTAGAGATTCCGCCCTGTTGAGAGGCACTGAAGCTTTCTTT
.	many	TRBV6-6	TRBJ2-5	CASSLNPGRKYQETQYF	TGTGCCAGCAGTCTCAATCCGGGACGCAAGTACCAAGAGACCCAGTACTTC
.	few	TRBV15	TRBJ1-2	CATSRDRGGYTF	TGTGCCACCAGCAGAGATCGTGGAGGCTACACCTTC
TRBD2	.	TRBV7-2	TRBJ2-3	CASSPPRGLAGEDTQYF	TGTGCCAGCAGCCCCCCCCGGGGGCTAGCGGGAGAAGATACGCAGTATTTT
TRBD1	few	TRBV15	TRBJ2-3	CATSMDRGRKTDTQYF	TGTGCCACCAGCATGGACAGGGGGCGGAAGACAGATACGCAGTATTTT
TRBD2	.	TRBV20-1	TRBJ2-1	CSANDHRTSGYNEQFF	TGCAGTGCTAACGATCATAGGACTAGCGGCTACAATGAGCAGTTCTTC
.	.	TRBV7-9	TRBJ2-1	CASSLGSRIRNEQFF	TGTGCCAGCAGCTTGGGTAGCCGCATACGTAATGAGCAGTTCTTC
TRBD2	few	TRBV27	TRBJ2-7	CASSPQTSGNYEQYF	TGTGCCAGCAGTCCCCAGACTAGCGGTAACTACGAGCAGTACTTC
.	few	TRBV12-3/TRBV12-4	TRBJ1-5	CASNLRAGGNQPQHF	TGTGCCAGCAACCTGCGGGCGGGGGGCAATCAGCCCCAGCATTTT
TRBD2	few	TRBV5-1	TRBJ2-7	CASSLPQRGSYEQYF	TGCGCCAGCAGCTTACCCCAGCGGGGATCCTACGAGCAGTACTTC
.	.	TRBV20-1	TRBJ1-5	CSARDAGEDQPQHF	TGCAGTGCTAGAGATGCAGGGGAGGATCAGCCCCAGCATTTT
TRBD1	many	TRBV5-1	TRBJ2-7	CASSLDRDRYEQYF	TGCGCCAGCAGCTTGGACAGGGACAGATACGAGCAGTACTTC
.	many	TRBV29-1	TRBJ2-1	CSGTEGDEQFF	TGCAGCGGTACGGAGGGCGATGAGCAGTTCTTC
TRBD2	once	TRBV7-2	TRBJ2-1	CASSLAGVTDEQFF	TGTGCCAGCTCACTAGCGGGAGTAACGGATGAGCAGTTCTTC
.	.	TRBV6-5	TRBJ1-5	CASSSEASNQPQHF	TGTGCCAGCAGTTCTGAGGCTAGCAATCAGCCCCAGCATTTT
TRBD1	few	TRBV30	TRBJ1-5	CACAPGGKFNQPQHF	TGTGCCTGTGCCCCAGGGGGTAAGTTCAATCAGCCCCAGCATTTT
TRBD2	.	TRBV19	TRBJ2-7	CASSPMAGRAEQYF	TGTGCCAGTAGTCCAATGGCCGGGAGGGCCGAGCAGTACTTC
TRBD1	once	TRBV5-1	TRBJ1-1	CASSLKPTGTRDTEAFF	TGCGCCAGCAGCTTGAAACCGACAGGGACGAGGGACACTGAAGCTTTCTTT
TRBD1	.	TRBV7-9	TRBJ1-2	CASINGFPQGVYGYTF	TGTGCCAGCATCAATGGGTTTCCTCAGGGGGTCTATGGCTACACCTTC
.	.	TRBV12-3/TRBV12-4	TRBJ2-2	CASSFWTVNTGELFF	TGTGCCAGCAGTTTTTGGACAGTGAACACCGGGGAGCTGTTTTTT
TRBD2	few	TRBV7-2	TRBJ2-1	CASSSRLAGEQFF	TGTGCCAGCAGCTCCAGACTAGCGGGTGAGCAGTTCTTC
TRBD1	.	TRBV7-9	TRBJ2-3	CVSSLRDSYTDTQYF	TGTGTCAGTAGCCTCCGGGACAGCTACACAGATACGCAGTATTTT
.	.	TRBV5-5	TRBJ1-1	CASTTRGGNTEAFF	TGTGCCAGCACTACAAGGGGGGGAAACACTGAAGCTTTCTTT
.	many	TRBV9	TRBJ2-7	CASSVGGSNEQYF	TGTGCCAGCAGCGTAGGGGGAAGCAACGAGCAGTACTTC
TRBD2	.	TRBV9	TRBJ2-1	CASSVEAGVRNEQFF	TGTGCCAGCAGCGTAGAAGCGGGAGTTCGTAATGAGCAGTTCTTC
.	.	TRBV12-3/TRBV12-4	TRBJ1-2	CASKPDSYYGYTF	TGTGCCAGTAAGCCGGACAGTTACTATGGCTACACCTTC
.	.	TRBV29-1	TRBJ2-3	CSVGGWTYSSTDTQYF	TGCAGCGTTGGGGGCTGGACTTACTCTAGCACAGATACGCAGTATTTT
TRBD1	few	TRBV27	TRBJ1-6	CASSLPRGNSPLHF	TGTGCCAGCAGCCTGCCCAGGGGGAATTCACCCCTCCACTTT
.	few	TRBV7-2	TRBJ2-1	CASSLAWGSEQFF	TGTGCCAGCAGCTTAGCGTGGGGGAGTGAGCAGTTCTTC
.	few	TRBV4-3	TRBJ2-2	CASSQERANTGELFF	TGCGCCAGCAGCCAAGAACGGGCGAACACCGGGGAGCTGTTTTTT
.	few	TRBV12-3/TRBV12-4	TRBJ1-5	CASGKASNQPQHF	TGTGCCAGCGGTAAAGCTAGCAATCAGCCCCAGCATTTT
TRBD1	.	TRBV12-3/TRBV12-4	TRBJ2-4	CASSLGRTGGRNIQYF	TGTGCCAGCAGTTTAGGGCGGACAGGGGGCAGAAACATTCAGTACTTC
TRBD2	.	TRBV5-1	TRBJ2-3	CASGKELAGVDTQYF	TGCGCCAGCGGCAAGGAACTAGCGGGGGTAGATACGCAGTATTTT
TRBD1	few	TRBV20-1	TRBJ1-1	CSARVGQGITEAFF	TGCAGTGCTAGAGTGGGACAGGGGATAACTGAAGCTTTCTTT
.	.	TRBV12-5	TRBJ1-4	CASGLVLARAEEKLFF	TGTGCTAGTGGTTTGGTCCTCGCACGGGCAGAAGAAAAACTGTTTTTT
TRBD2	.	TRBV20-1	TRBJ2-1	CSASITSGQYNEQFF	TGCAGTGCAAGCATTACTAGCGGGCAGTACAATGAGCAGTTCTTC
.	.	TRBV3-1	TRBJ2-1	CASRRSGQYNEQFF	TGTGCCAGCCGCAGAAGCGGTCAATACAATGAGCAGTTCTTC